This record looks at one TCR beta chain sequence and its context. Antigen specificity is unknown. Methods used by the authors: With immunoSEQ giving junction-only sequences and no quality scores, filtering differed. This table comes from immunoSEQ multiplex PCR, and its TCRdb copy is limited to in-frame clones, with some not included. That table gives V, J and clone size, and the DNA gave D and trimming. This table holds around 1,100,000 clones, about 72% found once. The ends were cut back, 4 bases at V and 9 bases at J, with 22 bases in the middle. In germline, CDR1 is SGHNT, CDR2 YYREEE (reference sequence). The CDR3 is 15 residues long. Caucasian adults residing in Nashville, Tennessee made up all the donors. The sample originates from a study of shared clonotypes between healthy human individuals. Study outcomes and limitations: Donor scarcity curtailed the genetic and exposure-history diversity represented herein. Only blood was sampled, and tissue TCR repertoires likely differ from blood ones.

This receptor was obtained from a man in his late teens or twenties in good health. Some clones in this sample may be carry-over from other donors' samples. The sample comprised memory CD4+ T cells from PBMCs. Stated subset: CD45RA-negative fraction. The chain uses TRBV5-4 and TRBJ1-1; a possible D gene is TRBD1 (5 bases). The CDR3: CASSPMFGSGTQAFF. The DNA for the CDR3 is TGTGCCAGCAGCCCCATGTTCGGCTCCGGGACCCAAGCTTTCTTT.